This T cell receptor (beta chain) was identified in a study of T cell changes during pregnancy in multiple sclerosis. Assay used: immunoSEQ multiplex PCR; TCRdb lists only in-frame clones, some missing. The sample carries about 24,000 clones, around nine tenths recorded once. The source of this sequence is a female donor in good health, enrolled as a control in a pregnancy study. The source was CD8+ T cells from peripheral blood mononuclear cells, collected in the third trimester of pregnancy.

This chain's CDR3 is CASSLVAGPGAYEQYF. The CDR3 bases are TGTGCCAGCAGCTTGGTCGCTGGACCAGGGGCCTACGAGCAGTACTTC. The chain has TRBV5-6 and TRBJ2-7, with a possible D match to TRBD1 (6 bases). From germline, CDR1 is SGHDT and CDR2 YYEEEE. V was pared by 0 bases and J by 2 bases, with 15 bases between. The CDR3 runs 16 residues.